The 9 T cell receptor beta chains below come from one sample, sequenced in a study of blood T cell repertoires in COVID-19. Data came from immunoSEQ multiplex PCR; TCRdb stores just in-frame clones and leaves some out. Of 390,000 or so clones in the sample, approximately 88% were seen once. The specimen sequenced was peripheral blood. These receptors all stem from a woman between 25 and 40 years old with COVID-19, enrolled during active disease.

The chain employs TRBV7-2 and TRBJ1-1; TRBD1 matches 9 bases. After removal of 0 bases from V and 5 bases from J, the junction contained 1 base not matched to a gene. This CDR3 has 14 amino acids. The germline CDR1 and CDR2 sequences are SGHTA and FQGNSA. CDR3 DNA: TGTGCCAGCAGCTTAGCGACAGGGGGTACTGAAGCTTTCTTT. Translation gives CASSLATGGTEAFF.

V is TRBV6-5 and J is TRBJ1-5; the D is unclear. Germline V gives CDR1 MNHEY, CDR2 SVGAGI. V gave up 6 bases and J gave up 6 bases, with 12 bases separating them. CDR3 length: 13 residues. The DNA of the CDR3 is TGTGCCAGCAGCCTCTACTCGGGTCAGCCCCAGCATTTT. Translation: CASSLYSGQPQHF.

Comments on this clone: The junction does not match germline at one end; this may be a read error. The chain joins TRBV7-7 to TRBJ2-1; TRBD2 agrees at 13 bases. Per the germline V gene, CDR1 is SSHAT and CDR2 is FNYEAQ (reference sequence). The CDR3 is 17 residues long. The CDR3: CASSLGAGLAGNNEQFF. The DNA for the CDR3 is TGTGCTAGCAGCTTAGGGGCGGGACTAGCGGGAAACAATGAGCAGTTCTTC.

This clone appeared a few times. The genes are TRBV28 and TRBJ1-1, with no clear D. Deletions cut 3 bases from V and 3 bases from J, with 17 bases between. The CDR3 is 16 amino acids. In germline, CDR1 is MDHEN, CDR2 SYDVKM. DNA of the CDR3: TGTGCCAGCAGTTTTCTTCGGTCGTCTCCCCACACTGAAGCTTTCTTT. This encodes CASSFLRSSPHTEAFF.

This clone occurred a few times. V is TRBV3-1 (or the pseudogene TRBV3-2) and J is TRBJ2-6; D is undetermined. V was shortened by 4 bases and J by 1 base, with 14 bases between the two germline ends. The germline V gene encodes CDR1 LGHDT and CDR2 YNNKEL (reference sequence). CDR3 size: 17 residues. CDR3 nucleotides: TGTGCCAGCAGCCCCCGGTTCTTATGGTCTGGGGCCAACGTCCTGACTTTC. Translation gives CASSPRFLWSGANVLTF.

This chain links TRBV3-1 (or the pseudogene TRBV3-2) with TRBJ1-4; TRBD1 matches at 7 bases. This CDR3 has 14 amino acids. V lost 1 base to trimming and J lost 6 bases; unmatched junction nucleotides: 2. CDR1 and CDR2 from the germline V gene are LGHDT and YNNKEL (reference sequence). CDR3 in DNA: TGTGCCAGCAGCCAAGGACAGGGATATGAAAAACTGTTTTTT. Amino acids: CASSQGQGYEKLFF.

The genes are TRBV9 and TRBJ1-2; D call uncertain. The length of the CDR3 is 13 residues. CDR1 and CDR2 (germline): SGDLS, YYNGEE. V was pared by 7 bases and J by 1 base, with 11 bases between. CDR3 region: CASQSPINYGYTF. DNA of the CDR3: TGTGCCAGCCAGTCACCAATTAACTATGGCTACACCTTC.

The gene calls are TRBV9 and TRBJ2-5, with D possibly TRBD1 on 6 matching bases. Germline V lookup: CDR1 SGDLS, CDR2 YYNGEE. The CDR3 loop spans 13 amino acids. V was cut by 4 bases and J by 5 bases, with 12 bases left in between. CDR3 in amino acids: CASSPGQGETQYF. In nucleotides, the CDR3 is TGTGCCAGCAGCCCGGGACAAGGGGAGACCCAGTACTTC.

The CDR3 reads CASSMDRLNTEAFF. Written as DNA, the CDR3 is TGTGCCAGTAGTATGGACAGGCTGAACACTGAAGCTTTCTTT. The chain carries TRBV19 and TRBJ1-1, with 7 bases identical to TRBD1. In germline, CDR1 is LNHDA, CDR2 SQIVND (reference sequence). V was clipped by 3 bases and J by 0 bases; unmatched bases: 1. This CDR3 is built from 14 residues.